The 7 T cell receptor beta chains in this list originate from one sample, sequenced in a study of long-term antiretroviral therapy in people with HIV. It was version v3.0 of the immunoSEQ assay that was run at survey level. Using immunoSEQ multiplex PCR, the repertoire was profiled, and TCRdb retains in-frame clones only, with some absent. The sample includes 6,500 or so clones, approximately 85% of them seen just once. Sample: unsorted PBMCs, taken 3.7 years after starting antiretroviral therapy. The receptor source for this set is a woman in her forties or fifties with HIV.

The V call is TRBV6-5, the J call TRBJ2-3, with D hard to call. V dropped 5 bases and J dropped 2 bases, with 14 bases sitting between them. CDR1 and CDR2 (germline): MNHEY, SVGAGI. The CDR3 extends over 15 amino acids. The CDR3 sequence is CASSQTLEATDTQYF. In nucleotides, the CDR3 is TGTGCCAGCAGTCAAACCCTCGAGGCCACAGATACGCAGTATTTT.

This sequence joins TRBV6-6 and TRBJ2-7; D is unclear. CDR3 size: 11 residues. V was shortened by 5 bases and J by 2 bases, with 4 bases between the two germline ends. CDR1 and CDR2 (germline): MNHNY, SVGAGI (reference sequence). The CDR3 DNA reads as TGTGCCAGCAGTGATACCTACGAGCAGTACTTC. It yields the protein CASSDTYEQYF.

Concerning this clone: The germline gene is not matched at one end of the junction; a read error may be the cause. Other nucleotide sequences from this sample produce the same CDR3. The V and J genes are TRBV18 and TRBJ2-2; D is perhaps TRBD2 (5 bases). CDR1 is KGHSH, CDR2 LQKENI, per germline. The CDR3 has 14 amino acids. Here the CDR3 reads CASSPGENTGELFF. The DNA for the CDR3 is TGTGCCAGCTCACCGGGCGAGAACACCGGGGAGTTGTTTTTT.

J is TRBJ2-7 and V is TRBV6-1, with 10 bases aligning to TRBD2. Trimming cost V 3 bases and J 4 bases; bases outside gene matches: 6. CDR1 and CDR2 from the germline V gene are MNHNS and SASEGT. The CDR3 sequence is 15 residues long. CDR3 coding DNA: TGTGCCAGCAGTGAGCGTAGCGGGAGGTCATACGAGCAGTACTTC. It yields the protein CASSERSGRSYEQYF.

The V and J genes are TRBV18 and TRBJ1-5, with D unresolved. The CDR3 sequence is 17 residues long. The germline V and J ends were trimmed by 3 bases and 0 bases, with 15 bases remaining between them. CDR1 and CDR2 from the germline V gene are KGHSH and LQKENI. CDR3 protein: CASSPLGGENSNQPQHF. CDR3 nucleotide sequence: TGTGCCAGCTCACCCCTGGGCGGGGAAAATAGCAATCAGCCCCAGCATTTT.

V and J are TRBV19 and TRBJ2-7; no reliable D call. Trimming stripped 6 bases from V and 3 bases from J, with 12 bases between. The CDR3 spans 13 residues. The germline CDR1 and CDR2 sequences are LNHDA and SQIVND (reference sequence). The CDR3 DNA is TGTGCCAGTAGAACCCCCGCCAGCTACGAGCAGTACTTC. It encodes CASRTPASYEQYF.

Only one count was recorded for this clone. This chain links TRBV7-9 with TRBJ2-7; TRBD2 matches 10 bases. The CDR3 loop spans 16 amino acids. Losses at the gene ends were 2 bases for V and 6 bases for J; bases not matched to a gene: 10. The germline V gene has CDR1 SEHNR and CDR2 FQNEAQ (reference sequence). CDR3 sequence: CASSLPGLAAFGEQYF. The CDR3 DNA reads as TGTGCCAGCAGCTTACCTGGACTAGCGGCGTTCGGCGAGCAGTACTTC.